What follows are 19 T cell receptor beta chains derived from one specimen sequenced in a study of T cells after yellow fever vaccination. TCRdb re-called the 5' RACE reads with MiXCR, one entry per CDR3 protein. The sample includes a few hundred thousand distinct CDR3 sequences, 4.1% of them seen just once. This sample comprised PBMCs, obtained 5 days after the yellow fever booster vaccination. These receptors all stem from a man younger than 35 who received the YFV17D yellow fever vaccine.

In its sample, this clonotype was seen a few times. The genes are TRBV6-5 and TRBJ1-6, with D possibly TRBD1 on 5 matching bases. V lost 1 base and J lost 7, with 14 bases in between. Germline V gene lookup returns CDR1 MNHEY and CDR2 SVGAGI. CDR3 length: 16 residues. CDR3 coding DNA: TGTGCCAGCAGTTACTGGGGCGGGGCGCAGAATTCACCCCTCCACTTT. The encoded protein is CASSYWGGAQNSPLHF.

The chain couples TRBV5-1 to TRBJ2-7; possible D gene TRBD1, 6 bases. The CDR3 contains 15 residues. Trimming left V 5 bases short and J 1 base short, with 16 bases between. Looked up from germline, CDR1 is SGHRS and CDR2 is YFSETQ. CDR3 in DNA: TGCGCCAGCAGACCACAGGGCCTGAGTTCCTACGAGCAGTACTTC. Translated: CASRPQGLSSYEQYF.

J is TRBJ2-3 and V is TRBV7-6; D not resolved. Germline V gene data show CDR1 as SGHVS and CDR2 as FNYEAQ. This CDR3 is built from 12 residues. V lost 6 bases and J 5 bases, leaving 9 bases between the germline ends. The CDR3 DNA is TGTGCCAGCAGTGCGTCCGGAGATACGCAGTATTTT. It codes for CASSASGDTQYF.

As regards this clonotype: One base away lies a much larger clone, so this may be a sequencing read error. This chain joins TRBV20-1 and TRBJ1-4; D not resolved. Germline V gene data show CDR1 as DFQATT and CDR2 as SNEGSKA (reference sequence). V was trimmed by 6 bases and J by 8 bases, leaving 13 bases between them. CDR3 size: 12 residues. CDR3 sequence (DNA): TGCAGTGCGCAACTGGGAAGGGAAAAACTGTTTTTT. This encodes CSAQLGREKLFF.

The genes are TRBV12-3 or TRBV12-4 and TRBJ1-2; D unclear. Trimming removed 5 bases from V and 6 bases from J, with 10 bases in between. This CDR3 region has 12 residues. In DNA form, the CDR3 reads TGTGCCAGCAGTCCTACACGGGATGGCTACACCTTC. Translated: CASSPTRDGYTF.

The chain recombines TRBV7-2 with TRBJ2-7; D remains unclear. Per germline, CDR1 SGHTA and CDR2 FQGNSA. V was pared by 5 bases and J by 4 bases, with 21 bases between. The CDR3 runs to 16 residues. The CDR3 loop is CASSHPIGRSDYEQYF. As DNA, the CDR3 is TGTGCCAGCAGCCACCCCATAGGACGGTCCGATTACGAGCAGTACTTC.

In this sample, this clonotype turned up a few times. The V gene is TRBV29-1, the J gene TRBJ2-1; D gene uncertain. The germline gives CDR1 SQVTM, CDR2 ANQGSEA. Trimming took 7 bases from V and 6 from J, leaving 16 bases between them. The CDR3 spans 13 residues. Written as DNA, the CDR3 is TGCAGCGCGGCAGAGCAAAGTTTCAATGAGCAGTTCTTC. This encodes CSAAEQSFNEQFF.

The table lists this clonotype with many counts. This chain joins TRBV28 and TRBJ2-5, with no clear D. V was shortened by 6 bases and J by 5 bases, with 13 bases between the two germline ends. The CDR3 contains 13 residues. Per germline, CDR1 MDHEN and CDR2 SYDVKM. CDR3 loop: CASRPAVWETQYF. For the CDR3, the DNA is TGTGCCAGCAGGCCCGCTGTGTGGGAGACCCAGTACTTC. Using reference TRBV28 and TRBJ2-5 for the parts outside the CDR3, the full variable domain is DVKVTQSSRYLVKRTGEKVFLECVQDMDHENMFWYRQDPGLGLRLIYFSYDVKMKEKGDIPEGYSVSREKKERFSLILESASTNQTSMYLCASRPAVWETQYFGPGTRLLVL.

This clonotype came up many times. The rearrangement links TRBV7-7 to TRBJ2-1; D may be TRBD2 (6 bases). The ends were cut back, 3 bases at V and 6 bases at J, with 15 bases in the middle. The CDR3 runs to 15 residues. Looked up from germline, CDR1 is SSHAT and CDR2 is FNYEAQ (reference sequence). As DNA, the CDR3 is TGTGCCAGCAGCTTTGGCGGGGTATTTGGCAATGAGCAGTTCTTC. This gives the protein CASSFGGVFGNEQFF. The variable domain in full, completed from reference TRBV7-7 and TRBJ2-1, reads GAGVSQSPRYKVTKRGQDVTLRCDPISSHATLYWYQQALGQGPEFLTYFNYEAQPDKSGLPSDRFSAERPEGSISTLTIQRTEQRDSAMYRCASSFGGVFGNEQFFGPGTRLTVL.

This clonotype was observed at least ten times. The J gene is TRBJ2-3, the V gene TRBV7-8; 12 positions agree with TRBD2. This CDR3 is built from 19 residues. CDR1 and CDR2 (germline): SGHVS, FQNEAQ. With V trimmed by 5 bases and J by 1 base, 13 bases remained unmatched. The CDR3 coding sequence is TGTGCCAGCAGCCTAAGACTAGCGGGGGCTATCGGGGGCACAGATACGCAGTATTTT. Translating it yields CASSLRLAGAIGGTDTQYF. The full variable domain, completed using reference TRBV7-8 and TRBJ2-3, is GAGVSQSPRYKVAKRGQDVALRCDPISGHVSLFWYQQALGQGPEFLTYFQNEAQLDKSGLPSDRFFAERPEGSVSTLKIQRTQQEDSAVYLCASSLRLAGAIGGTDTQYFGPGTRLTVL.

This clonotype came up a few times. The chain employs TRBV6-5 and TRBJ1-1; tentatively, D is TRBD1 (5 bases). CDR3 size: 13 residues. The V end was cut by 4 bases, the J end by 3 bases, with 9 bases between. Germline-derived CDR1 and CDR2 are MNHEY and SVGAGI. CDR3 protein: CASSFAGYTEAFF. In nucleotides, the CDR3 is TGTGCCAGCAGTTTTGCAGGGTACACTGAAGCTTTCTTT.

For the CDR3, the DNA is TGTGCCAGCAGTCCTAGCCGGTACGAGCAGTACTTC. Protein: CASSPSRYEQYF. The V gene is TRBV12-3 or TRBV12-4, the J gene TRBJ2-7, with D possibly TRBD2 on 5 matching bases. Trimming pared 5 bases from V and 4 bases from J, leaving 9 bases between. CDR3 size: 12 residues.

This clonotype was seen at least ten times. This sequence joins TRBV6-5 and TRBJ2-7; tentatively, D is TRBD2 (6 bases). CDR3 length: 14 amino acids. CDR1 is MNHEY and CDR2 is SVGAGI in the germline V gene. Between the trimmed V and J ends, which lost 5 bases and 3 bases, there was a span of 14 bases. Here the CDR3 reads CASSLGTGSYEQYV. The DNA of the CDR3 is TGTGCCAGCAGTCTCGGGACCGGGAGCTACGAGCAGTACGTC.

Concerning this clonotype itself: The CDR3 end shows no conserved phenylalanine or tryptophan, and so a read error is likely. Because the CDR3's place on the DNA is in doubt, the DNA is left out and the CDR3 is given as listed by TCRdb. The chain links TRBV12-3 or TRBV12-4 to TRBJ1-2. The CDR3 sequence runs 12 residues, both termini included. Here the CDR3 reads CASSTNWGGDTL.

Ten or more counts support this clonotype. The J gene is TRBJ2-2, the V gene TRBV4-2; D perhaps matches TRBD2 (6 bases). Germline CDR1 LGHNA, CDR2 YNFKEQ. V was pared by 5 bases and J by 0 bases, with 13 bases between. This CDR3 is 16 amino acids long. Written as DNA, the CDR3 is TGTGCCAGCAGCTCAAGACTAGGGTCGAACACCGGGGAGCTGTTTTTT. This encodes CASSSRLGSNTGELFF.

The chain carries TRBV9 and TRBJ2-3; D may be TRBD1 (6 bases). The CDR3 spans 15 residues. V lost 3 bases, J lost 4 bases, and 15 bases lay in between. Germline CDR1 is SGDLS and CDR2 is YYNGEE. The CDR3 DNA sequence: TGTGCCAGCAGCGCGAGGGGTCAGGGGCCAGATACGCAGTATTTT. The encoded protein is CASSARGQGPDTQYF.

This clonotype has ten or more counts. The rearrangement uses TRBV9 and TRBJ2-4; 11 bases are a match to TRBD2. Germline V gives CDR1 SGDLS, CDR2 YYNGEE. The CDR3 covers 18 residues. V dropped 0 bases and J dropped 0; count of bases not matched to a gene: 5. For the CDR3, the DNA is TGTGCCAGCAGCGTAGAGGCTAGCGGGGGGCCAGCCAAAAACATTCAGTACTTC. It encodes CASSVEASGGPAKNIQYF.

This clonotype has more than one count but fewer than ten. The rearrangement links TRBV4-3 to TRBJ2-3, with 9 bases that match TRBD2. The CDR3 runs 14 residues. V lost 0 bases to trimming and J lost 5 bases; unmatched junction nucleotides: 0. Germline V CDR1 and CDR2: LGHNA, YSLEER. CDR3 loop: CASSQERGGDTQYF. The CDR3 region has the DNA TGCGCCAGCAGCCAAGAGCGGGGGGGAGATACGCAGTATTTT.

This clonotype was recorded many times. The V call is TRBV7-9, the J call TRBJ2-7; no firm D call. From germline, CDR1 is SEHNR and CDR2 FQNEAQ (reference sequence). The CDR3 extends over 12 amino acids. V shed 1 base and J shed 2 bases, with 3 bases lying between them. The CDR3 loop is CASSLGAYEQYV. The CDR3 DNA follows: TGTGCCAGCAGCTTAGGTGCCTACGAGCAGTACGTC.